The present entry profiles one T cell receptor (beta chain) with its context. Generated by immunoSEQ multiplex PCR, the TCRdb table keeps only in-frame clones and is missing some. The top ten clones hold 11% of a sample with 150,000 to 200,000 clones, about 88% of them seen once. The data are from a study of radiation and T cells in renal cell carcinoma. As to time point: blood 4 weeks post-SBRT, at nephrectomy. This sample's treatment: 15 Gy SBRT to primary tumor, nephrectomy 4 weeks later. CDR3 length equals 15 residues. The V gene end was trimmed by 1 base and the J gene end by 3 bases; junction bases not matched to a gene: 6. Germline V gives CDR1 SGHNT, CDR2 YYREEE (reference sequence).

The receptor comes from a woman in her fifties or sixties with renal cell carcinoma. The chain employs TRBV5-4 and TRBJ1-2; TRBD1 matches at 7 bases. The sequenced sample was blood, obtained from a patient whose treatment included radiotherapy and nephrectomy. In nucleotides, the CDR3 is TGTGCCAGCAGCTTGAGGGCAGGGGGAGACTATGGCTACACCTTC. Its protein product is CASSLRAGGDYGYTF.